This T cell receptor (beta chain) was obtained from a study of blood T cells in healthy people across ages. For the second PCR, which ran for about 6 to 12 cycles, a sample-barcoded 5' primer and a J-beta primer mix were used. Each CDR3 protein gets one entry after TCRdb re-called the 5' RACE reads with MiXCR. The sample includes around 800,000 distinct CDR3 sequences, 60% to 80% of them seen just once. This clonotype came up once. The J segment lost 3 bases and the V segment lost 10 bases, leaving 13 bases of the junction unmatched. Germline V lookup: CDR1 SEHNR, CDR2 FQNEAQ (reference sequence). The CDR3 is 15 amino acids.

This clonotype was sampled from a man aged 25 to 45 in good health. The V call is TRBV7-9, the J call TRBJ2-3; 7 bases fit TRBD2. Specimen: blood. The CDR3 region is CATDARSGETDTQYF. The CDR3 nucleotides read TGTGCCACCGACGCCAGGAGCGGGGAGACAGATACGCAGTATTTT.